The text below deals with one T cell receptor (beta chain). Antigen specificity is unknown. The data were obtained in a study of shared clonotypes between healthy human individuals. General study points: Non-shared clonotypes were found to have lower generation probabilities than the clonotypes that were shared by all four of the sorted-subset donors.

Germline values: CDR1 LNHNV, CDR2 YYDKDF (reference sequence). Unmatched junction bases numbered 6, after V lost 0 bases and J lost 3 bases. The CDR3 length is 16 residues. Data came from immunoSEQ multiplex PCR; TCRdb stores just in-frame clones and leaves some out. The sample holds 2 million to 2.5 million clones; approximately 95% are singletons and the top ten take under 0.45%. This clonotype originated in a man aged 18 to 30 in good health. Some clones in this sample may be carry-over from other donors' samples. This chain joins TRBV15 and TRBJ2-7; 9 positions agree with TRBD2. Sequenced sample: naive CD4+ T cells from PBMCs. Subset given: CD45RA+ positively selected. The CDR3 loop reads CATSRDRFSGSYEQYF. As DNA, the CDR3 is TGTGCCACCAGCAGAGATCGGTTTAGCGGGAGCTACGAGCAGTACTTC.